The clone carrying this T cell receptor (beta chain) was seen at least ten times. Attachment of unique molecular identifiers was made to individual cDNA molecules. Using its own MiXCR run on the 5' RACE reads, TCRdb lists one record per CDR3 protein. The sample consists of just over 95,000 distinct CDR3 sequences, about 10% of them appearing once. This entry belongs to a study of early T cells in non-severe SARS-CoV-2 infection. The CDR3 has 12 residues. Trimming removed 4 bases from V and 15 bases from J; junction bases left unmatched: 11. CDR1 is DFQATT, CDR2 SNEGSKA, per germline (reference sequence).

The clonotype originates from an adult who was a healthcare worker with PCR-confirmed SARS-CoV-2 infection or an uninfected control (not recorded which). The specimen was whole blood. This chain joins TRBV20-1 and TRBJ2-3, with TRBD2 matching over 9 bases. CDR3 loop: CSAKGPPGTSYF. The CDR3 region has the DNA TGCAGTGCTAAAGGGCCACCCGGGACTAGCTATTTT.